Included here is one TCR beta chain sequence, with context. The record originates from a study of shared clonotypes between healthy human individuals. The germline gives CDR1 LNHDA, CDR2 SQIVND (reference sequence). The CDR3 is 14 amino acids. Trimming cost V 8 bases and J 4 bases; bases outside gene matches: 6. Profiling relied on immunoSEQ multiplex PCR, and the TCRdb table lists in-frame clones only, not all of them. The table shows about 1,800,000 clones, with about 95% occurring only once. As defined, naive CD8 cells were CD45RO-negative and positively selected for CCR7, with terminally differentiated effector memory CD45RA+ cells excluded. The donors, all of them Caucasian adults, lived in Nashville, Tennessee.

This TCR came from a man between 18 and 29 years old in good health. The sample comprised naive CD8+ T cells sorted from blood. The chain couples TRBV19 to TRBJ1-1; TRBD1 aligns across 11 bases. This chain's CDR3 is CASGDRGISTEAFF. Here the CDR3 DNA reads TGTGCCAGTGGGGACAGGGGGATTAGCACTGAAGCTTTCTTT.